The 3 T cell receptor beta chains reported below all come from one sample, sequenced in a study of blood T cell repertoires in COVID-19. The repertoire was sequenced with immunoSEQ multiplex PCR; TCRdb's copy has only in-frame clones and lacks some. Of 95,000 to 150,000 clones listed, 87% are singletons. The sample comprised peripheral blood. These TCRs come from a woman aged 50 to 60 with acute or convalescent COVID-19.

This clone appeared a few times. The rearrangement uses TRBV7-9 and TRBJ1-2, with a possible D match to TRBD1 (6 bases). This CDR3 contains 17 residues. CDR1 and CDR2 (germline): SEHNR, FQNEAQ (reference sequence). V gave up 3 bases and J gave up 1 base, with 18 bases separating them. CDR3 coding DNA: TGTGCCAGCAGCTTGGCCGGGGGCGGGGGTGATAACTATGGCTACACCTTC. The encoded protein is CASSLAGGGGDNYGYTF.

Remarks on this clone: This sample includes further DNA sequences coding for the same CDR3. The CDR3 loop is CASSPGGYEQYF. CDR3 coding DNA: TGTGCCAGCTCACCAGGGGGGTACGAGCAGTACTTC. The chain couples TRBV18 to TRBJ2-7; a possible D gene is TRBD2 (6 bases). The V gene lost 2 bases and the J gene lost 4 bases, with 6 bases spanning the gap. The length of the CDR3 is 12 residues. Germline assignment: CDR1 KGHSH and CDR2 LQKENI. Filled out from reference TRBV18 and TRBJ2-7, the complete variable domain reads NAGVMQNPRHLVRRRGQEARLRCSPMKGHSHVYWYRQLPEEGLKFMVYLQKENIIDESGMPKERFSAEFPKEGPSILRIQQVVRGDSAAYFCASSPGGYEQYFGPGTRLTVT.

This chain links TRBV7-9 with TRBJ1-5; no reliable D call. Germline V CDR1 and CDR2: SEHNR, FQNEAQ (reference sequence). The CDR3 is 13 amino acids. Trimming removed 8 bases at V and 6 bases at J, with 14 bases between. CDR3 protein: CASSLSEFQPQHF. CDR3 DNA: TGTGCCAGCTCCCTTTCGGAGTTTCAGCCCCAGCATTTT.